These 28 T cell receptor beta chains originate from one sample sequenced in a study of cytomegalovirus exposure and HLA in healthy donors. Researchers ran the PCR with 60 Vbeta and 13 Jbeta primers. Clones were sequenced by immunoSEQ multiplex PCR, and TCRdb holds only the in-frame ones, with some missing. This table holds around 130,000 clones, around 72% found once. Sequenced material: PBMCs. The origin of the receptors is a woman under 30 in good health and CMV-seronegative.

V gene TRBV5-1 combines with J gene TRBJ1-4; TRBD1 agrees at 7 bases. Germline V lookup: CDR1 SGHRS, CDR2 YFSETQ. V gave up 0 bases and J gave up 5 bases; unmatched junction bases: 7. This CDR3 comprises 16 residues. In nucleotides, the CDR3 is TGCGCCAGCAGCTTGGGACAGGGCGCGATGAATGAAAAACTGTTTTTT. Translation gives CASSLGQGAMNEKLFF.

V is TRBV2 and J is TRBJ2-1; tentative D call: TRBD1 (6 bases). The CDR3 consists of 16 residues. Between the trimmed V and J ends, which lost 3 bases and 8 bases, there was a span of 20 bases. Germline V gene sequence: CDR1 SNHLY, CDR2 FYNNEI. The chain's CDR3 is CASSEGASWIGYEQFF. Here the CDR3 DNA reads TGTGCCAGCAGTGAGGGGGCCTCCTGGATTGGGTATGAGCAGTTCTTC.

This chain links TRBV30 with TRBJ2-1, with no clear D. Trimming removed 5 bases at V and 6 bases at J, with 8 bases between. The CDR3 length is 11 residues. Germline lookup yields CDR1 GTSNPN and CDR2 SVGIG (reference sequence). CDR3 DNA sequence: TGTGCCTGGGGATTAGCCAATGAGCAGTTCTTC. Translation gives CAWGLANEQFF.

The CDR3 loop is CASSLAGMKTGELFF. The CDR3 DNA reads as TGCGCCAGCAGCTTGGCGGGAATGAAGACCGGGGAGCTGTTTTTT. This chain joins TRBV5-1 and TRBJ2-2; a weak D match, TRBD2 (5 bases). The germline gives CDR1 SGHRS, CDR2 YFSETQ. Trimming took 0 bases from V and 5 from J, leaving 11 bases between them. This CDR3 is built from 15 residues.

The J gene is TRBJ1-2, the V gene TRBV6-6, with D maybe TRBD1 (5 bases). Per the germline V gene, CDR1 is MNHNY and CDR2 is SVGAGI (reference sequence). CDR3 length equals 13 residues. The V end lost 0 bases, the J end lost 7 bases, and 9 bases lay between the germline ends. The CDR3 here is CASSYSTGTGYTF. For the CDR3, the DNA is TGTGCCAGCAGTTACTCCACAGGAACTGGCTACACCTTC.

V gene TRBV5-1 combines with J gene TRBJ2-2; D gene uncertain. V was clipped by 0 bases and J by 2 bases, with 8 bases between them. Germline loops: CDR1 SGHRS, CDR2 YFSETQ. This CDR3 is 15 amino acids long. DNA for the CDR3: TGCGCCAGCAGCTTGGACTACCTCAACACCGGGGAGCTGTTTTTT. Translating gives CASSLDYLNTGELFF.

The chain's CDR3 is CASSWGQREANTGELFF. The CDR3 bases are TGCGCCAGCAGCTGGGGCCAGCGGGAGGCGAACACCGGGGAGCTGTTTTTT. The chain couples TRBV5-1 to TRBJ2-2, with 9 bases matching TRBD2. The V gene's germline CDR1 is SGHRS and CDR2 YFSETQ. V was clipped by 3 bases and J by 0 bases; unmatched bases: 6. This CDR3 comprises 17 residues.

The chain is built from TRBV5-6 and TRBJ2-5, with no clear D. This CDR3 contains 12 residues. Germline lookup yields CDR1 SGHDT and CDR2 YYEEEE. Deletions cut 4 bases from V and 7 bases from J, with 11 bases between. DNA for the CDR3: TGTGCCAGCAGCGCTATTGATGGGACCCAGTACTTC. Its translation is CASSAIDGTQYF.

This clone was observed a handful of times. The V gene is TRBV5-1, the J gene TRBJ1-4; TRBD1 agrees at 10 bases. V dropped 3 bases and J dropped 8; count of bases not matched to a gene: 7. CDR1 SGHRS and CDR2 YFSETQ come from the germline V gene. This CDR3 has 15 residues. As DNA, the CDR3 is TGCGCCAGCAGCTCGGCCGGGACAGGGGTAGAAAAACTGTTTTTT. It translates to CASSSAGTGVEKLFF.

This chain joins TRBV5-4 and TRBJ1-1; D is unresolved. Trimming stripped 0 bases from V and 2 bases from J, with 17 bases between. Germline assignment: CDR1 SGHNT and CDR2 YYREEE (reference sequence). CDR3 size: 17 residues. The CDR3 reads CASSLAPTERENTEAFF. The DNA for the CDR3 is TGTGCCAGCAGCTTGGCTCCCACCGAGAGGGAAAACACTGAAGCTTTCTTT.

The V gene is TRBV5-6, the J gene TRBJ2-3; possible D gene TRBD2, 5 bases. The CDR3 has 15 residues. Trimming took 2 bases from V and 0 from J, leaving 10 bases between them. Germline V gene lookup returns CDR1 SGHDT and CDR2 YYEEEE. CDR3 coding DNA: TGTGCCAGCAGCTTAACGGGAATTAGCACAGATACGCAGTATTTT. Its translation: CASSLTGISTDTQYF.

This clone has only one observation. V and J are TRBV5-1 and TRBJ2-3, with 13 bases matching TRBD2. The trim removed 3 bases at V and 4 bases at J, leaving 2 bases unmatched. In germline, CDR1 is SGHRS, CDR2 YFSETQ. The CDR3 spans 15 residues. The CDR3 is CASSSTSGRSDTQYF. The CDR3 coding sequence is TGCGCCAGCAGCTCGACTAGCGGGAGGTCAGATACGCAGTATTTT.

V usage is TRBV19 and J usage is TRBJ2-1, with 15 nucleotides matching TRBD2. Trimming cost V 3 bases and J 2 bases; bases outside gene matches: 11. Germline-derived CDR1 and CDR2 are LNHDA and SQIVND (reference sequence). This CDR3 contains 20 residues. The CDR3 bases are TGTGCCAGTAGTATGACCGGACTAGCGGGAGGGCCGATCGCCTACAATGAGCAGTTCTTC. It translates to CASSMTGLAGGPIAYNEQFF.

The chain uses TRBV7-6 and TRBJ1-2; D is undetermined. This CDR3 spans 13 amino acids. CDR1 is SGHVS, CDR2 FNYEAQ, per germline. V was cut by 1 base and J by 8 bases, with 11 bases left in between. The CDR3 sequence is CASSLGGEGGYTF. The CDR3 DNA follows: TGTGCCAGCAGCTTAGGCGGGGAAGGGGGCTACACCTTC.

The chain couples TRBV7-8 to TRBJ2-2, with a tentative D call TRBD1 (6 bases). Germline V CDR1 and CDR2: SGHVS, FQNEAQ. Trimming shortened V by 5 bases and J by 4 bases, and 11 bases separated the two germline ends. This CDR3 contains 14 residues. The CDR3 reads CASSPGALTGELFF. In nucleotides, the CDR3 is TGTGCCAGCAGCCCAGGGGCCCTCACCGGGGAGCTGTTTTTT.

The V and J genes are TRBV5-6 and TRBJ1-2, with 7 bases matching TRBD1. The germline CDR1 and CDR2 sequences are SGHDT and YYEEEE. CDR3 length equals 15 residues. The V segment lost 4 bases and the J segment 1 base; nucleotides outside the gene matches: 7. The chain's CDR3 is CASSPGGQINYGYTF. The CDR3 DNA reads as TGTGCCAGCAGCCCTGGGGGACAGATTAACTATGGCTACACCTTC. Based on the CDR3 plus reference TRBV5-6 and TRBJ1-2, the full variable domain is DAGVTQSPTHLIKTRGQQVTLRCSPKSGHDTVSWYQQALGQGPQFIFQYYEEEERQRGNFPDRFSGHQFPNYSSELNVNALLLGDSALYLCASSPGGQINYGYTFGSGTRLTVV.

The chain carries TRBV5-1 and TRBJ1-2, with D maybe TRBD1 (5 bases). Trimming removed 4 bases from V and 4 bases from J, with 20 bases in between. The CDR3 loop spans 16 amino acids. The V gene's germline CDR1 is SGHRS and CDR2 YFSETQ. CDR3 protein: CASSAGNAQGGYGYTF. DNA of the CDR3: TGCGCCAGCAGCGCCGGTAATGCCCAGGGCGGCTATGGCTACACCTTC.

The V gene is TRBV5-6, the J gene TRBJ2-7, with D perhaps matching TRBD1 (6 bases). The V end was cut by 0 bases, the J end by 3 bases, with 13 bases between. Germline lookup yields CDR1 SGHDT and CDR2 YYEEEE. The CDR3 loop spans 15 amino acids. The DNA for the CDR3 is TGTGCCAGCAGCTTGGGTATGGGGGCGGGCTACGAGCAGTACTTC. This gives the protein CASSLGMGAGYEQYF. The full variable domain, with the rest looked up from reference TRBV5-6 and TRBJ2-7, is DAGVTQSPTHLIKTRGQQVTLRCSPKSGHDTVSWYQQALGQGPQFIFQYYEEEERQRGNFPDRFSGHQFPNYSSELNVNALLLGDSALYLCASSLGMGAGYEQYFGPGTRLTVT.

The rearrangement uses TRBV6-5 and TRBJ2-1; tentatively, D is TRBD1 (5 bases). Deletions cut 2 bases from V and 0 bases from J, with 8 bases between. Germline V gene lookup returns CDR1 MNHEY and CDR2 SVGAGI. The CDR3 sequence is 15 residues long. The CDR3 DNA reads as TGTGCCAGCAGTTACAGGGGCCGCTCCTACAATGAGCAGTTCTTC. Translating gives CASSYRGRSYNEQFF.

This chain uses TRBV6-1 with TRBJ2-7; 8 bases are a match to TRBD2. The CDR3 spans 16 residues. J gave up 7 bases and V 4 bases, and 15 bases lay outside the gene matches. The germline gives CDR1 MNHNS, CDR2 SASEGT. The CDR3 nucleotides read TGTGCCAGCAGTGTTCCGGGGGGGGGACTATCGAGAGAGCAGTACTTC. This codes for CASSVPGGGLSREQYF.

The chain links TRBV5-1 to TRBJ2-1, with 10 bases identical to TRBD2. V gave up 1 base and J gave up 4 bases; unmatched junction bases: 11. This CDR3 region has 18 residues. CDR1 and CDR2 from the germline V gene are SGHRS and YFSETQ. CDR3 DNA sequence: TGCGCCAGCAGCTTGTCGTCTAGCGGGAGAGCGACTTACAATGAGCAGTTCTTC. It specifies CASSLSSSGRATYNEQFF. Filled out from reference TRBV5-1 and TRBJ2-1, the complete variable domain reads KAGVTQTPRYLIKTRGQQVTLSCSPISGHRSVSWYQQTPGQGLQFLFEYFSETQRNKGNFPGRFSGRQFSNSRSEMNVSTLELGDSALYLCASSLSSSGRATYNEQFFGPGTRLTVL.

With regard to this clone: An end of the junction differs from the germline gene, which may be a read error. The V and J genes are TRBV18 and TRBJ2-1; TRBD2 aligns across 8 bases. CDR1 and CDR2 from the germline V gene are KGHSH and LQKENI. This CDR3 is built from 15 residues. CDR3 in amino acids: CASSDGRASFNEQFF. As DNA, the CDR3 is TGTGCCAGCTCTGACGGGAGGGCGTCCTTCAATGAGCAGTTCTTC.

J is TRBJ2-5 and V is TRBV5-1; D not certain. The germline V and J ends were trimmed by 0 bases and 1 base, with 7 bases remaining between them. The germline V gene has CDR1 SGHRS and CDR2 YFSETQ. CDR3 length equals 14 residues. CDR3 bases: TGCGCCAGCAGCTTGGCGTCGTTCCAAGAGACCCAGTACTTC. It encodes CASSLASFQETQYF.

V usage is TRBV5-6 and J usage is TRBJ1-4; perhaps TRBD1 as D (5 bases). Trimming removed 4 bases at V and 1 base at J, with 14 bases between. Looked up from germline, CDR1 is SGHDT and CDR2 is YYEEEE. The CDR3 has 16 residues. The CDR3 DNA is TGTGCCAGCAGCATCCAGGGTAGGGGAACTAATGAAAAACTGTTTTTT. This codes for CASSIQGRGTNEKLFF. Using reference TRBV5-6 and TRBJ1-4 for the parts outside the CDR3, the full variable domain is DAGVTQSPTHLIKTRGQQVTLRCSPKSGHDTVSWYQQALGQGPQFIFQYYEEEERQRGNFPDRFSGHQFPNYSSELNVNALLLGDSALYLCASSIQGRGTNEKLFFGSGTQLSVL.

This clone was detected once. The chain combines TRBV7-7 with TRBJ2-1, with TRBD2 matching 8 bases. Germline V gene data show CDR1 as SSHAT and CDR2 as FNYEAQ (reference sequence). V dropped 5 bases and J dropped 8; count of bases not matched to a gene: 17. There are 17 residues in the CDR3. The CDR3 region is CASSPPGEREIVDEQFF. The CDR3 DNA reads TGTGCCAGCAGCCCACCAGGGGAGCGGGAGATTGTCGATGAGCAGTTCTTC.

The chain combines TRBV29-1 with TRBJ1-3; D might be TRBD1 (5 bases). This CDR3 is 14 amino acids long. CDR1 and CDR2 (germline): SQVTM, ANQGSEA. Between the trimmed V and J ends, which lost 7 bases and 1 base, there was a span of 14 bases. CDR3 in amino acids: CSASWGESGNTIYF. The CDR3 coding sequence is TGCAGCGCCTCATGGGGGGAGTCTGGAAACACCATATATTTT.

Only one count was recorded for this clone. The V gene is TRBV12-5, the J gene TRBJ2-1; 12 bases map to TRBD2. CDR3 length equals 15 residues. Germline V lookup: CDR1 LGHNT, CDR2 FRNRAP. V trimming: 6 bases; J trimming: 6 bases; junction bases outside the gene matches: 6. Here the CDR3 DNA reads TGTGCTAGTGGCAAGACTAGCGGGAGTTCCAATGAGCAGTTCTTC. Its protein is CASGKTSGSSNEQFF.

V usage is TRBV29-1 and J usage is TRBJ2-1; TRBD2 matches 7 bases. The V gene end was trimmed by 7 bases and the J gene end by 2 bases; junction bases not matched to a gene: 17. Looked up from germline, CDR1 is SQVTM and CDR2 is ANQGSEA. The CDR3 consists of 17 residues. The CDR3 DNA follows: TGCAGCGACGTTTTCGGGGGGTACAGTGGCCCCTACAATGAGCAGTTCTTC. This sequence encodes CSDVFGGYSGPYNEQFF.